This paragraph covers one TCR beta chain sequence. The germline CDR1 and CDR2 sequences are MNHEY and SMNVEV (reference sequence). CDR3 length: 15 amino acids. Trimming removed 2 bases from V and 3 bases from J, with 14 bases in between. Sequenced by immunoSEQ multiplex PCR; TCRdb stores in-frame clones only, minus some. The sample holds about 160,000 clones, more than 85% seen once. This record belongs to a study of control samples from healthy donors and cancer patients. This clonotype was obtained from a man younger than 35 in good health. The chain has TRBV27 and TRBJ2-7; TRBD1 is a possible D gene (6 bases). The sequenced sample consisted of blood. The CDR3 sequence: CASSLVTTGIYEQYF. The CDR3 DNA is TGTGCCAGCAGTTTAGTGACAACAGGGATCTACGAGCAGTACTTC.